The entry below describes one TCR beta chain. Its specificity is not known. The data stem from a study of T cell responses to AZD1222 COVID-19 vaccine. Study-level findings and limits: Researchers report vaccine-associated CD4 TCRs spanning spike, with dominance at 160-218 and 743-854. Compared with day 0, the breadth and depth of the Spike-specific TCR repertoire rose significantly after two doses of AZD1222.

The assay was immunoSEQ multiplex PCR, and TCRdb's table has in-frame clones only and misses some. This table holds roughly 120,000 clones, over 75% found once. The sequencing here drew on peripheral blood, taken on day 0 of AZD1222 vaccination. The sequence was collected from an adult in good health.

The CDR3 region is CASSPVGAGGYTF. The CDR3 DNA reads TGTGCCAGCAGCCCGGTTGGGGCGGGAGGCTACACCTTC. V usage is TRBV11-2 and J usage is TRBJ1-2; weak D call: TRBD1 (5 bases). Germline CDR1 reads SGHAT; CDR2 reads FQNNGV. The V gene lost 5 bases and the J gene lost 8 bases, with 15 bases spanning the gap. This CDR3 is built from 13 residues.